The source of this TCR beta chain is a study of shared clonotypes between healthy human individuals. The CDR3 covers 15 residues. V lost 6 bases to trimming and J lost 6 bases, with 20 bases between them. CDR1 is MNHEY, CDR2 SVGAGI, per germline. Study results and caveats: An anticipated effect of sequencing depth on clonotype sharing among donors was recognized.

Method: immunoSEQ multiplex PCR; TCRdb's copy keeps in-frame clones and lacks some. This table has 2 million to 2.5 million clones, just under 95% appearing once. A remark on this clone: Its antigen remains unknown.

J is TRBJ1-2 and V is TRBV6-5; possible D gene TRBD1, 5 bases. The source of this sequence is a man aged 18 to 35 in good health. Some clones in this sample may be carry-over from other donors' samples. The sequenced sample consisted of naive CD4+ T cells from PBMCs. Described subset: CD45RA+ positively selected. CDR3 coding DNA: TGTGCCAGCAGCCGAAGGAGGGGAGGGCTCGATGGCTACACCTTC. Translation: CASSRRRGGLDGYTF.